These 11 T cell receptor beta chains were all obtained from the same sample, sequenced in a study of cytomegalovirus exposure and HLA in healthy donors. Researchers ran the PCR with 60 Vbeta and 13 Jbeta primers. Profiling relied on immunoSEQ multiplex PCR, and the TCRdb table lists in-frame clones only, not all of them. This table holds roughly 130,000 clones, around 74% found once. Sequencing was performed on PBMCs. These TCRs come from a man aged 40-49 years in good health and CMV-seropositive.

This rearrangement joins TRBV28 to TRBJ2-5, with D possibly TRBD2 on 5 matching bases. V dropped 3 bases and J dropped 1 base, with 6 bases sitting between them. CDR3 size: 13 residues. Germline CDR1 is MDHEN and CDR2 is SYDVKM. The CDR3 coding sequence is TGTGCCAGCAGTTTGCTAGCCCAAGAGACCCAGTACTTC. Protein sequence: CASSLLAQETQYF.

The rearrangement uses TRBV10-2 and TRBJ2-2, with 8 positions matching TRBD1. V lost 4 bases and J lost 5; bases outside the gene matches: 6. The CDR3 sequence is 15 residues long. Looked up from germline, CDR1 is WSHSY and CDR2 is SAAADI. The CDR3 DNA reads as TGCGCCAGCAGTGCCCAGGGGGCCGGTACCGGGGAGCTGTTTTTT. It yields the protein CASSAQGAGTGELFF.

This chain connects TRBV5-6 to TRBJ2-3; D is ambiguous. Trimming removed 4 bases at V and 2 bases at J, with 8 bases between. There are 13 residues in the CDR3. Germline assignment: CDR1 SGHDT and CDR2 YYEEEE. The CDR3 loop is CASSPQITDTQYF. CDR3 nucleotides: TGTGCCAGCAGCCCTCAGATCACAGATACGCAGTATTTT.

The V gene is TRBV12-5, the J gene TRBJ2-3, with D perhaps matching TRBD2 (5 bases). V shed 5 bases and J shed 0 bases, with 15 bases lying between them. This CDR3 spans 16 amino acids. Germline CDR1 reads LGHNT; CDR2 reads FRNRAP. The CDR3 is CASGLRLSTSTDTQYF. The CDR3, as DNA: TGTGCTAGTGGTCTCCGACTATCTACTAGCACAGATACGCAGTATTTT.

This clone was seen only once. The chain employs TRBV30 and TRBJ1-1; 7 nucleotides match TRBD1. This CDR3 has 13 residues. CDR1 GTSNPN and CDR2 SVGIG come from the germline V gene (reference sequence). Trimming cost V 0 bases and J 4 bases; bases outside gene matches: 2. CDR3 loop: CAWSVSGGTEAFF. The CDR3 region has the DNA TGTGCCTGGAGTGTTTCAGGGGGCACTGAAGCTTTCTTT. Full variable domain (missing parts from reference TRBV30 and TRBJ1-1): SQTIHQWPATLVQPVGSPLSLECTVEGTSNPNLYWYRQAAGRGLQLLFYSVGIGQISSEVPQNLSASRPQDRQFILSSKKLLLSDSGFYLCAWSVSGGTEAFFGQGTRLTVV.

V is TRBV6-1 and J is TRBJ1-6, with 7 nucleotides matching TRBD1. CDR1 and CDR2 from the germline V gene are MNHNS and SASEGT. The CDR3 extends over 14 amino acids. After removal of 5 bases from V and 6 bases from J, the junction contained 4 bases not matched to a gene. For the CDR3, the DNA is TGTGCCAGCAGTTTTCAGGGGGGTAATTCACCCCTCCACTTT. This codes for CASSFQGGNSPLHF.

V and J are TRBV12-5 and TRBJ1-5, with D perhaps TRBD1 (6 bases). The CDR3 has 13 residues. The V end lost 7 bases, the J end lost 4 bases, and 11 bases lay between the germline ends. The V gene's germline CDR1 is LGHNT and CDR2 FRNRAP. CDR3: CASAPQGNQPQHF. In nucleotides, the CDR3 is TGTGCTAGTGCCCCCCAGGGGAATCAGCCCCAGCATTTT.

The chain has TRBV29-1 and TRBJ2-7, with TRBD2 matching over 10 bases. The CDR3 loop spans 13 amino acids. Germline CDR1 reads SQVTM; CDR2 reads ANQGSEA. The V gene end was trimmed by 5 bases and the J gene end by 9 bases; junction bases not matched to a gene: 10. The CDR3 nucleotides are TGCAGCGTTCAGGGAGCGGGAGGGCCGGGGCAGTACTTC. Translation: CSVQGAGGPGQYF.

Worth noting for this clone: Compared with germline, one end of the junction differs, possibly owing to a read error. V and J are TRBV11-2 and TRBJ2-7, with 7 bases that match TRBD2. The length of the CDR3 is 18 residues. In germline, CDR1 is SGHAT, CDR2 FQNNGV. Here the CDR3 DNA reads TGTGCCAGCGGCTTAGTGCGGGGCCTAGCGGAGACAATTTACGAGCAGTACTTC. Protein: CASGLVRGLAETIYEQYF.

In the case of this clone: The junction and the germline gene differ at one end; a read error may be behind it. The chain carries TRBV7-9 and TRBJ2-6, with 9 nucleotides matching TRBD2. This CDR3 has 18 amino acids. Germline CDR1 reads SEHNR; CDR2 reads FQNEAQ (reference sequence). CDR3 sequence (DNA): TGTTCCAGCAGCTCCGCGGGAGGGGCGCTCACTGGGGCCAACGTCCTGACTTTC. This encodes CSSSSAGGALTGANVLTF.

The chain joins TRBV19 to TRBJ2-7; a weak D match, TRBD1 (6 bases). Germline V CDR1 and CDR2: LNHDA, SQIVND (reference sequence). The length of the CDR3 is 15 residues. Trimming stripped 5 bases from V and 2 bases from J, with 16 bases between. The CDR3 DNA reads TGTGCCAGTAGTTCCCAAGGGGGATCCCCCTACGAGCAGTACTTC. It codes for CASSSQGGSPYEQYF.